This T cell receptor (beta chain) was obtained from a study of blood T cell repertoires in COVID-19 (dated by TCRdb to about 2020). Describing the broader study: The collaborator samples originated in the United States, Italy and Spain and spanned the acute and convalescent phases of COVID-19. The material from the prospective study consisted of cDNA or gDNA derived from T cells, B-cell-depleted T cells, or PBMCs. A de-identified subject ID, COVID-19 status, age in years and sex were almost always included in the sample metadata. The samples were drawn from two sources: the first 160 participants of the ongoing ImmuneRACE study, and 1,200 or so subjects contributed by 6 global collaborators. The dataset comprised deeply sampled blood TCRbeta repertoires from subjects exposed to, actively infected with, or recovered from COVID-19. The repertoires were released in a freely available public database meant as a resource for research on the immune response to SARS-CoV-2. Where available, HLA class I and class II types were taken from metadata supplied by the sample provider and were not determined by assay-based typing. The paper as a whole reports these results and caveats: How much clinical and demographic metadata was included differed by source and by participant, and the metadata was provided uncurated.

The immunoSEQ Assay, a bias-controlled multiplex PCR, was used to amplify TCRbeta CDR3 regions from genomic DNA. Concerning the study's data processing: Within the assay, amplification of reference gene primers was used to estimate how many nucleated cells each sample contained. To quantify the absolute abundance of each unique TCRbeta CDR3 rearrangement, sequence reads were collapsed and filtered. For each sample, productive Simpson clonality was calculated as the square root of Simpson's diversity index over productive rearrangements. TCRdb re-hosts the immuneACCESS table, in-frame sequences only. Its copies lack some clones; in the studies checked, an unresolved V gene accounts for under half of them, and the cause for the rest is not known. Clonal size and the V and J genes are those of that table, whereas D and trimming came from the DNA. The sample records 75,000 to 100,000 clones, over 70% of which are singletons. The ten largest clones represent 4% to 5.5% of the sample.

According to the germline V gene, CDR1 reads SGHVS and CDR2 reads FQNEAQ. The CDR3 numbers 13 residues from cysteine through phenylalanine. Solely the CDR3 DNA is kept, with 39 bases framed from the first base. V is shortened by 2 bases, J by 1 base, and the region joining them spans 5 bases. Details on this clone: Its antigen specificity is not known. There are no base qualities to consult, and no much larger clone falls within one base.

Collaborating institutions collected whole blood in K2EDTA tubes following their own protocols. For TCRbeta analysis, collaborator samples were shipped as frozen whole blood, as isolated PBMCs, or as DNA extracted from either sample type. Sequenced sample: peripheral blood. Recombination joined TRBV7-8 with TRBJ1-1, with no confidently assigned D gene. The clonotype originates from a man between 60 and 75 years old with acute or convalescent COVID-19. The CDR3 protein sequence reads: CASSLRRNTEAFF. The nucleotide sequence reads TGTGCCAGCAGCTTAAGGAGGAACACTGAAGCTTTCTTT. Supplemented by the reference TRBV7-8 and TRBJ1-1 proteins around the CDR3, the complete variable domain is GAGVSQSPRYKVAKRGQDVALRCDPISGHVSLFWYQQALGQGPEFLTYFQNEAQLDKSGLPSDRFFAERPEGSVSTLKIQRTQQEDSAVYLCASSLRRNTEAFFGQGTRLTVV.